The 2 T cell receptor beta chains in this list originate from one sample, sequenced in a study of T cells after yellow fever vaccination. TCRdb reanalysed the 5' RACE reads using MiXCR and keeps one entry per CDR3 protein. The profile covers some 320,000 distinct CDR3 sequences, with approximately 9% appearing a single time and about a sixth taken by the ten largest. Sequencing used PBMCs, obtained on the day of the first yellow fever vaccination. The receptors were sampled from a man aged 18 to 30 who received the YFV17D yellow fever vaccine.

This clonotype came up a few times. CDR3 region: CATSDPSGGETQYF. CDR3 DNA sequence: TGTGCCACCAGTGATCCAAGCGGGGGTGAGACCCAGTACTTC. The genes are TRBV24-1 and TRBJ2-5, with 8 bases identical to TRBD2. This CDR3 contains 14 residues. V dropped 3 bases and J dropped 5; count of bases not matched to a gene: 4. CDR1 is KGHDR and CDR2 is SFDVKD in the germline V gene.

This clonotype was picked up a small number of times. The chain has TRBV4-2 and TRBJ1-1; the D is unclear. The germline V gene encodes CDR1 LGHNA and CDR2 YNFKEQ. V was cut by 4 bases and J by 3 bases, with 9 bases left in between. This CDR3 has 13 residues. The CDR3 spells CASSPGFDTEAFF. The CDR3 bases are TGTGCCAGCAGCCCTGGGTTTGACACTGAAGCTTTCTTT.